The 27 T cell receptor beta chains in this list originate from one sample, sequenced in a study of T cell repertoires in cytomegalovirus infection. TCRdb re-analysed the reads in MiXCR, keeping a single row per CDR3 protein. In the table there are about 130,000 distinct CDR3 sequences, 7.5% to 9% of which are singletons. The sample taken for sequencing was PBMCs. Every receptor here comes from a human donor in good health (CMV status not recorded). Some clones in this sample may be carry-over from other donors' samples.

This clonotype was counted ten times or more. J is TRBJ1-4 and V is TRBV7-2; D possibly corresponds to TRBD1 (5 bases). There are 15 residues in the CDR3. Trimming left V 0 bases short and J 5 bases short, with 10 bases between. Germline CDR1 reads SGHTA; CDR2 reads FQGNSA. The CDR3 DNA follows: TGTGCCAGCAGCTTAGCCCAGGGCTGGAATGAAAAACTGTTTTTT. The encoded protein is CASSLAQGWNEKLFF.

This clonotype was recorded at least ten times. The chain links TRBV28 to TRBJ2-3, with 7 nucleotides matching TRBD1. The germline V gene has CDR1 MDHEN and CDR2 SYDVKM. With V trimmed by 1 base and J by 2 bases, 9 bases remained unmatched. CDR3 length equals 17 residues. CDR3 region: CASSLSTGVTLTDTQYF. The CDR3 bases are TGTGCCAGCAGTTTATCTACAGGGGTCACACTCACAGATACGCAGTATTTT.

At least ten counts were recorded for this clonotype. The CDR3 spells CASSLFTSGHEQFF. Written as DNA, the CDR3 is TGTGCCAGCAGCTTGTTTACTAGCGGGCATGAGCAGTTCTTC. This rearrangement joins TRBV5-4 to TRBJ2-1; 9 bases are a match to TRBD2. Per the germline V gene, CDR1 is SGHNT and CDR2 is YYREEE (reference sequence). J gave up 8 bases and V 1 base, and 4 bases lay outside the gene matches. This CDR3 has 14 amino acids.

At least ten counts were recorded for this clonotype. The V gene is TRBV7-2, the J gene TRBJ1-5; a weak D match, TRBD1 (6 bases). The length of the CDR3 is 18 residues. Trimming left V 4 bases short and J 0 bases short, with 19 bases between. Per germline, CDR1 SGHTA and CDR2 FQGNSA. CDR3 sequence (DNA): TGTGCCAGCAGCTACCCTAATAACGACAGGAATAGCAATCAGCCCCAGCATTTT. It is translated as CASSYPNNDRNSNQPQHF.

The rearrangement links TRBV6-5 to TRBJ1-6, with a weak D call TRBD1 (5 bases). Trimming shortened V by 0 bases and J by 8 bases, and 14 bases separated the two germline ends. Germline-derived CDR1 and CDR2 are MNHEY and SVGAGI. The CDR3 covers 16 residues. As DNA, the CDR3 is TGTGCCAGCAGTTACTCGGGGCAGGGACTGGATTCACCCCTCCACTTT. Translation gives CASSYSGQGLDSPLHF.

The chain is built from TRBV7-7 and TRBJ2-3; D is undetermined. The V and J ends lost 5 bases and 2 bases respectively, with 8 bases between them. This CDR3 region has 13 residues. The germline V gene has CDR1 SSHAT and CDR2 FNYEAQ (reference sequence). CDR3 loop: CASSPSPTDTQYF. The CDR3 nucleotides are TGTGCCAGCAGCCCGAGTCCCACAGATACGCAGTATTTT.

This clonotype was counted at least ten times. This sequence joins TRBV7-2 and TRBJ2-7; D may correspond to TRBD1 or TRBD2 (5 bases each). Trimming pared 1 base from V and 7 bases from J, leaving 14 bases between. This CDR3 comprises 14 residues. Germline V lookup: CDR1 SGHTA, CDR2 FQGNSA. The CDR3 bases are TGTGCCAGCAGCTTAGAGGGACGCAAAATAGAGCAGTACTTC. It is translated as CASSLEGRKIEQYF.

This clonotype was recorded at least ten times. J is TRBJ2-3 and V is TRBV28; 8 nucleotides match TRBD1. This CDR3 spans 15 amino acids. Germline V gene lookup returns CDR1 MDHEN and CDR2 SYDVKM. V lost 2 bases, J lost 2 bases, and 3 bases stayed unmatched. This CDR3 reads CASSLRTGTTDTQYF. CDR3 in DNA: TGTGCCAGCAGTTTACGGACAGGGACCACAGATACGCAGTATTTT.

Many counts were recorded for this clonotype. The chain employs TRBV7-2 and TRBJ2-3; TRBD2 is a possible D gene (6 bases). Germline values: CDR1 SGHTA, CDR2 FQGNSA. Trimming pared 1 base from V and 5 bases from J, leaving 16 bases between. This CDR3 has 16 residues. In DNA, the CDR3 is TGTGCCAGCAGCTTAGATGGCCGGGAGTGGCGAGATACGCAGTATTTT. This sequence encodes CASSLDGREWRDTQYF. Based on the CDR3 plus reference TRBV7-2 and TRBJ2-3, the full variable domain is GAGVSQSPSNKVTEKGKDVELRCDPISGHTALYWYRQSLGQGLEFLIYFQGNSAPDKSGLPSDRFSAERTGGSVSTLTIQRTQQEDSAVYLCASSLDGREWRDTQYFGPGTRLTVL.

This clonotype showed up many times. The chain joins TRBV7-9 to TRBJ2-4; TRBD2 aligns across 11 bases. CDR1 is SEHNR, CDR2 FQNEAQ, per germline (reference sequence). V shed 5 bases and J 0 bases; nucleotides not matched to a gene: 3. The CDR3 has 16 residues. This chain's CDR3 is CASSPGLAVAKNIQYF. The CDR3 DNA reads as TGTGCCAGCAGCCCGGGACTAGCGGTAGCCAAAAACATTCAGTACTTC.

This clonotype was found a few times. The chain links TRBV6-6 to TRBJ1-5; 8 nucleotides agree with TRBD1. The J segment lost 3 bases and the V segment lost 0 bases, leaving 16 bases of the junction unmatched. The germline V gene has CDR1 MNHNY and CDR2 SVGAGI (reference sequence). CDR3 length: 20 residues. The CDR3 loop is CASSYSVRDRTAKDNQPQHF. The CDR3 nucleotides read TGTGCCAGCAGTTACTCAGTCCGGGACAGGACGGCGAAGGACAATCAGCCCCAGCATTTT.

The sample holds many counts of this clonotype. The rearrangement joins TRBV7-9 to TRBJ1-5; 9 bases align to TRBD1. V was pared by 5 bases and J by 1 base, with 3 bases of the junction left unmatched. The CDR3 covers 15 residues. In germline, CDR1 is SEHNR, CDR2 FQNEAQ (reference sequence). CDR3 loop: CASSRGTGSNQPQHF. CDR3 DNA sequence: TGTGCCAGCAGCCGCGGGACAGGGAGCAATCAGCCCCAGCATTTT. Using reference TRBV7-9 and TRBJ1-5 for the parts outside the CDR3, the full variable domain is DTGVSQNPRHKITKRGQNVTFRCDPISEHNRLYWYRQTLGQGPEFLTYFQNEAQLEKSRLLSDRFSAERPKGSFSTLEIQRTEQGDSAMYLCASSRGTGSNQPQHFGDGTRLSIL.

There are many counts of this clonotype. V is TRBV5-5 and J is TRBJ1-3; D ambiguous. Germline assignment: CDR1 SGHKS and CDR2 YYEKEE (reference sequence). The CDR3 contains 14 residues. The germline V and J ends were trimmed by 1 base and 0 bases, with 5 bases remaining between them. In DNA, the CDR3 is TGTGCCAGCAGCTTGAAGGGCTCTGGAAACACCATATATTTT. Its protein product is CASSLKGSGNTIYF.

The chain joins TRBV19 to TRBJ1-1, with D unresolved. The ends were cut back, 8 bases at V and 4 bases at J, with 14 bases in the middle. The germline gives CDR1 LNHDA, CDR2 SQIVND (reference sequence). This CDR3 has 13 amino acids. CDR3 sequence reads: CASAALRITEAFF. CDR3 in DNA: TGTGCCAGTGCCGCTCTTAGGATCACTGAAGCTTTCTTT.

In its sample, this clonotype was seen a few times. This chain uses TRBV14 with TRBJ1-1; D ambiguous. The V gene lost 1 base and the J gene lost 6 bases, with 12 bases spanning the gap. From germline, CDR1 is SGHDN and CDR2 FVKESK. The CDR3 contains 14 residues. CDR3 DNA sequence: TGTGCCAGCAGCCAAGTCAGGCAAGGCGCTGAAGCTTTCTTT. It encodes CASSQVRQGAEAFF.

This CDR3 is CASSSGEWETQYF. DNA for the CDR3: TGTGCCAGCAGCTCGGGGGAATGGGAGACCCAGTACTTC. The chain employs TRBV7-9 and TRBJ2-5; D may be TRBD2 (6 bases). Germline CDR1 SEHNR, CDR2 FQNEAQ (reference sequence). V lost 4 bases and J 5 bases, leaving 11 bases between the germline ends. This CDR3 spans 13 amino acids.

Regarding this clonotype: A much larger clone lies one base from this, so it may be a read error. The V and J genes are TRBV28 and TRBJ1-1; D possibly corresponds to TRBD1 (5 bases). Trimming removed 4 bases at V and 4 bases at J, with 7 bases between. The CDR3 loop spans 12 amino acids. From germline, CDR1 is MDHEN and CDR2 SYDVKM. The CDR3 nucleotides are TGTGCCAGCAGTTCCAGGGCCACTGAAGCTTTCTTT. It yields the protein CASSSRATEAFF.

This clonotype was detected many times. The chain has TRBV6-6 and TRBJ2-7, with D uncertain. The CDR3 is made up of 16 amino acids. CDR1 is MNHNY, CDR2 SVGAGI, per germline (reference sequence). Trimming removed 5 bases from V and 0 bases from J, with 17 bases in between. In DNA form, the CDR3 reads TGTGCCAGCAGTGCCGCGCGCGGCAAAAGCTCCTACGAGCAGTACTTC. Its translation: CASSAARGKSSYEQYF.

This clonotype has at least ten counts. This chain links TRBV29-1 with TRBJ2-1; D not certain. The length of the CDR3 is 12 residues. Germline loops: CDR1 SQVTM, CDR2 ANQGSEA. This CDR3 reads CRVKSGYNEQFF. CDR3 nucleotide sequence: TGCAGGGTGAAATCTGGGTACAATGAGCAGTTCTTC.

The chain has TRBV15 and TRBJ2-7; no definite D call. Germline assignment: CDR1 LNHNV and CDR2 YYDKDF (reference sequence). Trimming pared 2 bases from V and 0 bases from J, leaving 11 bases between. The CDR3 loop spans 15 amino acids. Written as DNA, the CDR3 is TGTGCCACCAGCAGATCGGGCAGAAGCTCCTACGAGCAGTACTTC. Encoded protein: CATSRSGRSSYEQYF.

This clonotype has a count of ten or more. The V gene is TRBV5-1, the J gene TRBJ1-6, with D unresolved. This CDR3 has 17 residues. Germline lookup yields CDR1 SGHRS and CDR2 YFSETQ. Trimming left V 0 bases short and J 0 bases short, with 10 bases between. CDR3 nucleotides: TGCGCCAGCAGCTTGGAGGGCGTTAGCTCCTATAATTCACCCCTCCACTTT. This codes for CASSLEGVSSYNSPLHF.

This clonotype has a count of ten or more. The chain joins TRBV12-3 or TRBV12-4 to TRBJ1-2; no clear D gene. Trimming removed 2 bases from V and 4 bases from J, with 5 bases in between. There are 12 residues in the CDR3. The CDR3 DNA is TGTGCCAGCAGTTTACGGCCCTATGGCTACACCTTC. This translates into CASSLRPYGYTF.

This clonotype occurred many times. V is TRBV4-2 and J is TRBJ1-2, with 11 bases lining up with TRBD1. Germline V gives CDR1 LGHNA, CDR2 YNFKEQ. The junction had 5 bases not matched to a gene; V was cut back by 0 bases and J by 8 bases. The CDR3 has 15 amino acids. The CDR3, as DNA: TGTGCCAGCAGCCAAGATCCGGGACAGGGGGAAGGCTACACCTTC. This translates into CASSQDPGQGEGYTF.

This clonotype was seen at least ten times. At one of its ends the junction is not consistent with the germline gene, which may arise from a read error. This sequence joins TRBV7-2 and TRBJ2-1; 13 nucleotides line up with TRBD2. The CDR3 consists of 15 residues. Germline V gives CDR1 SGHTA, CDR2 FQGNSA. CDR3 protein: CASSEERLAGGGRIF. CDR3 bases: TGTGCCAGCAGCGAAGAACGACTAGCGGGGGGCGGCCGGATCTTC.

This clonotype was recorded many times. The rearrangement links TRBV28 to TRBJ1-4; tentatively, D is TRBD1 (6 bases). V gave up 4 bases and J gave up 7 bases, with 13 bases separating them. The germline V gene has CDR1 MDHEN and CDR2 SYDVKM. The CDR3 is 14 residues long. CDR3 bases: TGTGCCAGCAGTTGGGACATACGAGCTGAAAAACTGTTTTTT. Amino acid sequence: CASSWDIRAEKLFF.

This clonotype came up many times. The chain employs TRBV19 and TRBJ2-7, with D hard to call. This CDR3 spans 14 amino acids. The V gene lost 3 bases and the J gene lost 2 bases, with 11 bases spanning the gap. Germline values: CDR1 LNHDA, CDR2 SQIVND (reference sequence). CDR3 sequence (DNA): TGTGCCAGTAGTATCTCCCTCGATGCCTACGAGCAGTACTTC. Amino acid sequence: CASSISLDAYEQYF.

Ten or more counts support this clonotype. The chain's CDR3 is CASSQETSYEQYF. The DNA for the CDR3 is TGCGCCAGCAGCCAAGAGACCTCCTACGAGCAGTACTTC. V usage is TRBV4-1 and J usage is TRBJ2-7; D is uncertain. The CDR3 length is 13 residues. In germline, CDR1 is MGHRA, CDR2 YSYEKL. V was cut by 0 bases and J by 0 bases, with 3 bases left in between.